These 30 T cell receptor beta chains originate from one sample sequenced in a study of T cell repertoires in cytomegalovirus infection. TCRdb independently ran MiXCR on the reads; one entry per CDR3 protein. Of 68,000 or so distinct CDR3 sequences in the sample, approximately 24% were seen once. No cognate antigen is known for these TCRs. The sequencing input was PBMCs, sequenced either directly or after in vitro stimulation (not recorded which). The receptors stem from a human donor in good health (CMV status not recorded). Some clones in this sample may be carry-over from other donors' samples.

The V and J genes are TRBV6-1 and TRBJ1-4, with a possible D match to TRBD1 (5 bases). This CDR3 has 14 residues. V lost 7 bases and J lost 7, with 16 bases in between. The germline gives CDR1 MNHNS, CDR2 SASEGT. CDR3 sequence: CASNQGPRGEKLFF. The CDR3 bases are TGTGCCAGCAACCAGGGACCGAGAGGTGAAAAACTGTTTTTT.

A few counts support this clonotype. The chain uses TRBV12-3 or TRBV12-4 and TRBJ2-6; 7 bases agree with TRBD2. V lost 11 bases to trimming and J lost 2 bases; unmatched junction nucleotides: 3. The CDR3 is made up of 13 amino acids. The CDR3 protein is CALAGAGANVLTF. In nucleotides, the CDR3 is TGTGCCCTCGCGGGGGCTGGGGCCAACGTCCTGACTTTC.

V usage is TRBV30 and J usage is TRBJ1-5; D gene unclear. This CDR3 is 13 amino acids long. Trimming removed 3 bases from V and 0 bases from J, with 6 bases in between. Germline CDR1 and CDR2: GTSNPN and SVGIG (reference sequence). CDR3: CAWRRDSNQPQHF. The CDR3 region has the DNA TGTGCCTGGAGAAGGGATAGCAATCAGCCCCAGCATTTT.

This clonotype has a single count. The V and J genes are TRBV7-2 and TRBJ1-1, with 7 bases identical to TRBD1. The ends lost 5 bases at V and 1 base at J; junction bases unmatched: 7. Germline V gene sequence: CDR1 SGHTA, CDR2 FQGNSA. The CDR3 has 15 residues. The CDR3 DNA reads as TGTGCCAGCAGCCCAGACGACAGGGCGAACACTGAAGCTTTCTTT. Protein sequence: CASSPDDRANTEAFF.

This clonotype was detected ten times or more. This chain joins TRBV12-3 or TRBV12-4 and TRBJ2-7, with D hard to call. The CDR3 has 14 residues. Trimming stripped 5 bases from V and 3 bases from J, with 14 bases between. The CDR3 DNA follows: TGTGCCAGCAGTCATCCGGACCAGATCTACGAGCAGTACTTC. This translates into CASSHPDQIYEQYF.

A few counts support this clonotype. V and J are TRBV25-1 and TRBJ2-5, with TRBD2 matching 8 bases. V was pared by 5 bases and J by 6 bases, with 14 bases of the junction left unmatched. CDR1 and CDR2 from the germline V gene are MGHDK and SYGVNS. This CDR3 is 16 amino acids long. CDR3 residues: CASSSKGLAGLKTQYF. In nucleotides, the CDR3 is TGTGCCAGCAGTTCGAAGGGCCTAGCGGGCCTGAAGACCCAGTACTTC.

V gene TRBV11-2 combines with J gene TRBJ2-1; TRBD2 matches at 9 bases. CDR1 SGHAT and CDR2 FQNNGV come from the germline V gene. This CDR3 region has 15 residues. V shed 5 bases, J shed 4 bases, and the junction held 6 bases outside the gene matches. This CDR3 reads CASSVASGKYNEQFF. DNA of the CDR3: TGTGCCAGCAGCGTGGCTAGCGGGAAGTACAATGAGCAGTTCTTC.

V usage is TRBV4-3 and J usage is TRBJ2-3; the match to TRBD2 covers 8 bases. The V gene's germline CDR1 is LGHNA and CDR2 YSLEER. The ends lost 4 bases at V and 2 bases at J; junction bases unmatched: 8. The CDR3 is 16 amino acids. CDR3 nucleotides: TGCGCCAGCAGCCCGCAACTAGCGGACCTCACAGATACGCAGTATTTT. It specifies CASSPQLADLTDTQYF.

The rearrangement joins TRBV11-2 to TRBJ2-1; 8 bases align to TRBD2. The CDR3 has 15 amino acids. From germline, CDR1 is SGHAT and CDR2 FQNNGV. V was clipped by 5 bases and J by 7 bases; unmatched bases: 10. This CDR3 is CASSPSTGLGNEQFF. The CDR3 DNA follows: TGTGCCAGCAGCCCTTCCACGGGACTAGGGAATGAGCAGTTCTTC.

This clonotype was seen more than once but under ten times. This chain joins TRBV15 and TRBJ2-1, with 8 bases that match TRBD2. V was clipped by 8 bases and J by 6 bases; unmatched bases: 6. Germline V lookup: CDR1 LNHNV, CDR2 YYDKDF (reference sequence). The CDR3 extends over 13 amino acids. CDR3 sequence: CATSGLVRNEQFF. CDR3 coding DNA: TGTGCCACCTCGGGACTAGTCCGCAATGAGCAGTTCTTC.

This clonotype was seen ten or more times. The V gene is TRBV7-2, the J gene TRBJ2-7; D gene ambiguous. Trimming removed 0 bases from V and 2 bases from J, with 8 bases in between. Per germline, CDR1 SGHTA and CDR2 FQGNSA. The CDR3 has 14 residues. The DNA of the CDR3 is TGTGCCAGCAGCTTAGCAGGCCAGGCCTACGAGCAGTACTTC. Protein: CASSLAGQAYEQYF.

The chain uses TRBV7-9 and TRBJ1-4; D not resolved. V was trimmed by 5 bases and J by 5 bases, leaving 18 bases between them. Germline CDR1 and CDR2: SEHNR and FQNEAQ (reference sequence). CDR3 length equals 16 residues. CDR3 protein: CASSMSVDIPNEKLFF. CDR3 coding DNA: TGTGCCAGCAGCATGAGTGTCGACATCCCCAATGAAAAACTGTTTTTT.

This clonotype has more than one count but fewer than ten. The chain joins TRBV5-1 to TRBJ2-1, with 9 bases matching TRBD2. The CDR3 has 17 amino acids. V lost 0 bases, J lost 8 bases, and 12 bases stayed unmatched. Germline values: CDR1 SGHRS, CDR2 YFSETQ. The CDR3 spells CASSLDAGGSQVDEQFF. The CDR3 coding sequence is TGCGCCAGCAGCTTGGACGCGGGAGGGTCCCAGGTGGATGAGCAGTTCTTC.

The table lists this clonotype with many counts. The V and J genes are TRBV12-3 or TRBV12-4 and TRBJ2-2, with 9 bases identical to TRBD2. Unmatched junction bases numbered 11, after V lost 1 base and J lost 5 bases. The CDR3 sequence is 18 residues long. The CDR3: CASSLEGSLAGWTGELFF. CDR3 DNA: TGTGCCAGCAGTTTAGAGGGATCACTAGCGGGTTGGACCGGGGAGCTGTTTTTT.

This clonotype has only a few counts. The V and J genes are TRBV5-4 and TRBJ2-1; D is perhaps TRBD2 (6 bases). V lost 0 bases, J lost 7 bases, and 20 bases lay in between. Germline assignment: CDR1 SGHNT and CDR2 YYREEE (reference sequence). The CDR3 has 17 amino acids. DNA for the CDR3: TGTGCCAGCAGCTTGGTGTTCAGGGCCCGGGAGTGGAATGAGCAGTTCTTC. It yields the protein CASSLVFRAREWNEQFF.

About this clonotype: Its ends do not fully match the called genes, so a read error is possible. V usage is TRBV7-6 and J usage is TRBJ2-7, with 7 bases fitting TRBD1. This CDR3 spans 16 amino acids. Germline V CDR1 and CDR2: SGHVS, FNYEAQ. CDR3 residues: CASSIAPGQKTYEQYF. CDR3 nucleotides: TGTGCCAGCAGCATAGCCCCGGGACAGAAAACCTACGAGCAGTACTTC.

This clonotype was recorded a few times. The chain couples TRBV4-1 to TRBJ2-1; 8 bases fit TRBD1. CDR1 and CDR2 from the germline V gene are MGHRA and YSYEKL. After removal of 0 bases from V and 9 bases from J, the junction contained 10 bases not matched to a gene. The CDR3 is made up of 16 amino acids. The CDR3 is CASSQDSGQGESEQFF. As DNA, the CDR3 is TGCGCCAGCAGCCAAGATAGCGGACAGGGTGAGTCTGAGCAGTTCTTC.

J is TRBJ2-1 and V is TRBV6-5, with D unclear. Germline V gene sequence: CDR1 MNHEY, CDR2 SVGAGI. The CDR3 has 13 amino acids. Trimming left V 0 bases short and J 7 bases short, with 7 bases between. The CDR3 is CASSYSGPNEQFF. The DNA for the CDR3 is TGTGCCAGCAGTTACTCGGGTCCTAATGAGCAGTTCTTC.

This clonotype was seen repeatedly, ten times or more. The V and J genes are TRBV7-2 and TRBJ1-2; 9 nucleotides align to TRBD1. The CDR3 runs 16 residues. Per germline, CDR1 SGHTA and CDR2 FQGNSA. Trimming at V came to 3 bases and at J to 3 bases, leaving 8 bases not matched to a gene. Here the CDR3 reads CASSFVTGGLDYGYTF. CDR3 DNA sequence: TGTGCCAGCAGCTTTGTAACAGGGGGCTTGGACTATGGCTACACCTTC.

This clonotype was seen more than once but under ten times. The V call is TRBV5-1, the J call TRBJ2-3; maybe TRBD1 (5 bases). CDR1 and CDR2 from the germline V gene are SGHRS and YFSETQ. The CDR3 length is 12 residues. The ends were cut back, 6 bases at V and 4 bases at J, with 9 bases in the middle. The CDR3 coding sequence is TGCGCCAGCACCGACAGTGCAGATACGCAGTATTTT. Protein: CASTDSADTQYF.

This clonotype was seen many times. The chain couples TRBV7-9 to TRBJ2-7, with D possibly TRBD1 on 5 matching bases. The V end lost 1 base, the J end lost 5 bases, and 15 bases lay between the germline ends. There are 15 residues in the CDR3. Germline V gene sequence: CDR1 SEHNR, CDR2 FQNEAQ (reference sequence). Here the CDR3 DNA reads TGTGCCAGCAGCTTAGGGGGCGTGAGTTCGGACGAGCAGTACTTC. Translated: CASSLGGVSSDEQYF.

This clonotype was recorded once. V is TRBV2 and J is TRBJ1-1; D call uncertain. Trimming took off 1 base at V and 4 bases at J, with 7 bases between the two ends. Germline V gives CDR1 SNHLY, CDR2 FYNNEI. This CDR3 is 13 amino acids long. CDR3 sequence reads: CASSEGDLTEAFF. The CDR3 bases are TGTGCCAGCAGTGAAGGGGATCTCACTGAAGCTTTCTTT.

This clonotype was counted once. This could be a read error, since a much larger clone is one nucleotide away. This chain joins TRBV28 and TRBJ2-7; TRBD2 matches at 13 bases. The CDR3 runs to 14 residues. The germline CDR1 and CDR2 sequences are MDHEN and SYDVKM. The CDR3 sequence: CTSGTSGILIVQYF. The CDR3, as DNA: TGTACCTCCGGGACTAGCGGGATTTTGATCGTCCAGTACTTC.

This clonotype appeared many times. The chain joins TRBV11-2 to TRBJ2-3, with D perhaps matching TRBD2 (7 bases). Germline V gives CDR1 SGHAT, CDR2 FQNNGV. V dropped 3 bases and J dropped 0 bases, with 13 bases sitting between them. This CDR3 is 16 amino acids long. The CDR3 region has the DNA TGTGCCAGCAGCTTTAGGGGGGGCACTAGCACAGATACGCAGTATTTT. This encodes CASSFRGGTSTDTQYF.

In its sample, this clonotype was seen a few times. This rearrangement joins TRBV27 to TRBJ2-1; tentatively, D is TRBD1 (6 bases). CDR1 is MNHEY, CDR2 SMNVEV, per germline (reference sequence). V lost 2 bases and J lost 6, with 17 bases in between. The CDR3 loop spans 16 amino acids. The CDR3 is CASSLGGQINLNEQFF. DNA for the CDR3: TGTGCCAGCAGTTTAGGCGGACAGATAAACCTCAATGAGCAGTTCTTC.

The rearrangement uses TRBV5-1 and TRBJ2-1; weak D call: TRBD2 (5 bases). Trimming stripped 7 bases from V and 7 bases from J, with 12 bases between. The CDR3 runs to 12 residues. Germline lookup yields CDR1 SGHRS and CDR2 YFSETQ. The CDR3 region has the DNA TGCGCCAGCCACGAGGGCTGGAATGAGCAGTTCTTC. Protein: CASHEGWNEQFF. The full variable domain, its missing parts supplied by reference TRBV5-1 and TRBJ2-1, is KAGVTQTPRYLIKTRGQQVTLSCSPISGHRSVSWYQQTPGQGLQFLFEYFSETQRNKGNFPGRFSGRQFSNSRSEMNVSTLELGDSALYLCASHEGWNEQFFGPGTRLTVL.

This clonotype was counted between two and nine times. The chain joins TRBV24-1 to TRBJ1-5; D is ambiguous. Deletions cut 3 bases from V and 4 bases from J, with 3 bases between. From germline, CDR1 is KGHDR and CDR2 SFDVKD. CDR3 size: 12 residues. In nucleotides, the CDR3 is TGTGCCACCAGTGATCCAAATCAGCCCCAGCATTTT. Translated, it gives CATSDPNQPQHF.

This clonotype was recorded a few times. The chain employs TRBV5-4 and TRBJ2-3; a possible D gene is TRBD2 (6 bases). This CDR3 contains 14 residues. Germline V gene data show CDR1 as SGHNT and CDR2 as YYREEE (reference sequence). Between the trimmed V and J ends, which lost 0 bases and 6 bases, there was a span of 11 bases. The CDR3 DNA reads TGTGCCAGCAGCTTGGGACTAGAAGGCGATACGCAGTATTTT. Amino acids: CASSLGLEGDTQYF. Drawing the rest from reference TRBV5-4 and TRBJ2-3, the complete variable domain is ETGVTQSPTHLIKTRGQQVTLRCSSQSGHNTVSWYQQALGQGPQFIFQYYREEENGRGNFPPRFSGLQFPNYSSELNVNALELDDSALYLCASSLGLEGDTQYFGPGTRLTVL.

This clonotype was counted ten times or more. The rearrangement joins TRBV6-1 to TRBJ2-4, with TRBD1 matching 9 bases. With V trimmed by 6 bases and J by 2 bases, 8 bases remained unmatched. The CDR3 consists of 16 residues. Germline CDR1 is MNHNS and CDR2 is SASEGT. The CDR3 DNA is TGTGCCAGCAGCCCCGGGACAGGGAATCCCAAAAACATTCAGTACTTC. It codes for CASSPGTGNPKNIQYF.

The rearrangement links TRBV7-9 to TRBJ2-3, with D possibly called TRBD1 or TRBD2 (5 bases each). CDR1 and CDR2 (germline): SEHNR, FQNEAQ (reference sequence). The CDR3 runs to 13 residues. V was clipped by 5 bases and J by 6 bases, with 12 bases between them. The CDR3 DNA reads TGTGCCAGCAGCCCCGGGACCGGGGATACGCAGTATTTT. As protein: CASSPGTGDTQYF.